This entry concerns a single TCR beta chain. In this sample, this clonotype turned up many times. The antigen it binds to is not known. Per-nucleotide qualities are absent, and no much larger clonotype sits a single base away. This entry is derived from a study of read filtering for tumor transcriptome and immune sequencing (TCRdb year 2020). Looking at the study overall: Of the patients in the cohort, around 17 were male and over twelve were female, and their mean age was 65.9 years, with a range of about 47 to 80. As a main aim, a read-filtering strategy for immune repertoire data was addressed, with the specific question being whether clonotypes supported by a single read should be removed. After DNase treatment, whole-transcriptome libraries were prepared using the TruSeq RNA Access Library Prep Kit. Under revised international staging, roughly 8 patients fell into R-ISS I, 16 into R-ISS II and over five into R-ISS III. Per sample, about 4.05 to 10.27 million TCR-region mapped reads were obtained with IR-seq, compared with only about 80 to 1,400 with RNA-seq. Using the same bone marrow samples, the study compared TCR repertoires obtained by targeted immune repertoire sequencing with those obtained by bulk whole-transcriptome sequencing.

Starting from around 420 ng RNA, TCR libraries were constructed with the Immunoverse kit using molecular barcoded adaptors that cover the alpha/delta and beta/gamma chains. TCR library preparation used the same RNA that went into transcriptome sequencing. Sequencing of TCR libraries was carried out on an Illumina HiSeq 4000 with 2 x 150 cycles. On the authors' methods: Using MiXCR, which included quality filtering and error correction, TCR reads were aligned to human V, D, J and C references and then assembled into CDR3 clonotypes. The tcR package in R was used for analysis of clonotype counts and gene usage diversity. Raw mapping reads were checked after the RNA-seq reads had been mapped by STAR aligner version 2.5.3a onto the human GRCh37 genome. To test how sequencing depth affects detected clonotypes, IR-seq fastq files were randomly downsampled with Seqtk 1.3. TCRdb reworked the public reads: Q25 trimming with fastp, MiXCR clone assembly, productive beta chains retained. Rows matching on CDR3 protein sequence are summarized as one entry with the most common DNA and genes. These V and J calls rely on TCRdb rather than the paper's analysis. This sample has over 45,000 distinct CDR3 sequences in its table, and 15% to 20% of those were observed once. The top ten hold approximately 40% of the sample.

Each patient had bone marrow sampled at the time of active disease. Bone marrow mononuclear cells were isolated by Ficoll-Hypaque density gradient centrifugation. Myeloma plasma cells were removed and CD138-negative cells were collected by negative selection after labeling with CD138 magnetic microbeads on a MACS separator. Flow cytometry with CD138 antibodies on an Attune NxT was used to check how pure the isolated cells were. TRIzol reagent was used to extract total RNA, and a NanoDrop spectrophotometer was used to quantify the extracted RNA. Paired RNA-seq and IR-seq were performed on the CD138-negative bone marrow sample of each patient. Overall study outcomes, separate from this receptor: Single-read clonotypes made up roughly 82% of clonotypes but only approximately 4% of total reads in IR-seq, compared with more than 70% of clonotypes and 40% to 55% of reads in RNA-seq. The correlation between IR-seq and RNA-seq shared clonotype proportions rose when single-read clonotypes were removed. Compared with RNA-seq, IR-seq captured clonotypes at much greater depth and more reliably, and a smaller IR-seq throughput was enough to identify most of the shared clonotypes. The sorted CD138-negative fraction was a mixed bone marrow immune population, not purified T cells.

The source material was a population of CD138-negative cells sorted from bone marrow. Reading the label with the study, this specimen's cell subset or site is: bone marrow mononuclear cells depleted of CD138+ plasma/myeloma cells by negative magnetic selection. This clonotype was obtained from a donor aged 40 or older with multiple myeloma.

The DNA sequence is given as TGTGCCAGCAGTTTTCTGGGGACAGGTCAAGAGACCCAGTACTTC. Protein translation: CASSFLGTGQETQYF. The receptor chain draws on TRBV28 and TRBJ2-5; 8 junctional bases match TRBD1. The germline V and J ends show losses of 3 bases and 2 bases respectively, and no gene match explains 5 bases of the junction. Taken from the germline V gene, the CDR1 and CDR2 loops are MDHEN and SYDVKM. The CDR3, from cysteine to phenylalanine, totals 15 residues. Only CDR3 DNA remains: 45 bases, in frame from the first base.